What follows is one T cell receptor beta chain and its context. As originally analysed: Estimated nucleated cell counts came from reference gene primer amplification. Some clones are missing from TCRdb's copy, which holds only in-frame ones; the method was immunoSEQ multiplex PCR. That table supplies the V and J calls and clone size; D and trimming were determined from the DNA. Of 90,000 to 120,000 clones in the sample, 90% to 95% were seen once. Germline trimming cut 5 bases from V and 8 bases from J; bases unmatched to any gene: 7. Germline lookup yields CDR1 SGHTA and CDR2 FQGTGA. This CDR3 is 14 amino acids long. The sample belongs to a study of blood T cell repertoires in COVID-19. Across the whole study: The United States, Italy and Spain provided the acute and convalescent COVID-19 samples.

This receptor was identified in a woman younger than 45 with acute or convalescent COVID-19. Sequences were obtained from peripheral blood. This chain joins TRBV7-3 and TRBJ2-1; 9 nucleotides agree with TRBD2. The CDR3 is CASSPAGGNDEQFF. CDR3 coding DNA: TGTGCCAGCAGCCCAGCGGGAGGCAATGATGAGCAGTTCTTC.